Following are 16 T cell receptor beta chains from one sample sequenced in a study of vaccination effects on CD4 cells after COVID-19. Their recognized antigens are unknown. Measured with immunoSEQ multiplex PCR; TCRdb has only the in-frame clones, and not every one. There are roughly 43,000 clones in the sample; around 74% occur only once, and about 16% lies in the top ten. Before sequencing took place, the ViraFEST assay used viral peptide pools to expand antigen-specific CD4+ T cells. With approximately 9 days of culture completed, CD4+ T cells were isolated. Two doses of either BNT162b2 or mRNA-1273 were given to each participant. The sample consisted of CD4+ T cells from PBMCs cultured with HCoV-OC43 spike peptides, taken after COVID-19 vaccination. The subset denotes: HCoV-OC43 spike overlapping peptide pool stimulation. Receptor source: a human donor who received a COVID-19 vaccine.

The chain has TRBV7-8 and TRBJ1-2; D gene unclear. V gave up 4 bases and J gave up 4 bases, with 7 bases separating them. Germline CDR1 SGHVS, CDR2 FQNEAQ. This CDR3 is built from 12 residues. In nucleotides, the CDR3 is TGTGCCAGCAGCTCGGACGTCTATGGCTACACCTTC. Its protein product is CASSSDVYGYTF.

The chain recombines TRBV6-5 with TRBJ1-2; D ambiguous. The germline CDR1 and CDR2 sequences are MNHEY and SVGAGI. Trimming shortened V by 6 bases and J by 2 bases, and 13 bases separated the two germline ends. The CDR3 extends over 14 amino acids. As DNA, the CDR3 is TGTGCCAGCAGATACGGGGAGGGAAACTATGGCTACACCTTC. Its protein product is CASRYGEGNYGYTF.

The chain recombines TRBV2 with TRBJ1-3, with D maybe TRBD1 (6 bases). CDR1 and CDR2 (germline): SNHLY, FYNNEI. The CDR3 has 16 amino acids. The ends were cut back, 6 bases at V and 3 bases at J, with 18 bases in the middle. The CDR3 nucleotides are TGTGCCAGCAGGACGGACAGTTCTAATGGTGGAAACACCATATATTTT. Amino acids: CASRTDSSNGGNTIYF.

Here the CDR3 DNA reads TGTGCCAGCAGCTTGGCCGGGAACACTGAAGCTTTCTTT. It translates to CASSLAGNTEAFF. V is TRBV5-4 and J is TRBJ1-1; the D is unclear. The germline V and J ends were trimmed by 0 bases and 1 base, with 4 bases remaining between them. The CDR3 has 13 amino acids. Germline CDR1 SGHNT, CDR2 YYREEE (reference sequence).

This clone showed up just a few times. The chain joins TRBV6-5 to TRBJ1-1; tentative D call: TRBD1 (6 bases). This CDR3 region has 13 residues. Trimming removed 3 bases from V and 7 bases from J, with 12 bases in between. The V gene's germline CDR1 is MNHEY and CDR2 SVGAGI. CDR3: CASSYRGRGEAFF. The CDR3 nucleotides are TGTGCCAGCAGTTATCGGGGGCGGGGTGAAGCTTTCTTT.

The chain recombines TRBV10-3 with TRBJ2-7; TRBD1 agrees at 7 bases. Germline V gives CDR1 ENHRY, CDR2 SYGVKD. The CDR3 has 14 amino acids. V shed 0 bases, J shed 6 bases, and the junction held 5 bases outside the gene matches. The chain's CDR3 is CAISESTGSAEQYF. DNA for the CDR3: TGTGCCATCAGTGAGTCGACAGGGTCAGCCGAGCAGTACTTC.

This chain links TRBV3-1 (or the pseudogene TRBV3-2) with TRBJ1-3; 8 positions match TRBD1. The J segment lost 0 bases and the V segment lost 3 bases, leaving 4 bases of the junction unmatched. CDR1 is LGHDT and CDR2 is YNNKEL in the germline V gene (reference sequence). The CDR3 runs 16 residues. CDR3 nucleotide sequence: TGTGCCAGCAGCCAGGGACAGGCGATCTCTGGAAACACCATATATTTT. Its protein is CASSQGQAISGNTIYF.

The J gene is TRBJ2-1, the V gene TRBV24-1, with 7 bases fitting TRBD1. This CDR3 is 15 amino acids long. Per the germline V gene, CDR1 is KGHDR and CDR2 is SFDVKD. J lost 0 bases, V lost 6 bases, and 4 bases had no gene match. The CDR3 DNA reads TGTGCCACCAGTTCCGACAGGGACTCCTACAATGAGCAGTTCTTC. Translation gives CATSSDRDSYNEQFF.

Many counts were recorded for this clone. The chain couples TRBV6-5 to TRBJ1-4; D is perhaps TRBD1 (6 bases). The CDR3 totals 14 residues. V lost 8 bases, J lost 2 bases, and 12 bases lay in between. Per the germline V gene, CDR1 is MNHEY and CDR2 is SVGAGI. The CDR3 coding sequence is TGTGCCAGCGCCAGGGGTTGGACTAATGAAAAACTGTTTTTT. Its protein product is CASARGWTNEKLFF.

V and J are TRBV5-5 and TRBJ2-3, with D uncertain. CDR3 length: 13 amino acids. The V and J ends lost 0 bases and 5 bases respectively, with 7 bases between them. Germline CDR1 is SGHKS and CDR2 is YYEKEE (reference sequence). The CDR3 DNA follows: TGTGCCAGCAGCTTGGAAGGGATAGATACGCAGTATTTT. It specifies CASSLEGIDTQYF.

The chain employs TRBV7-9 and TRBJ2-1, with D unresolved. Germline assignment: CDR1 SEHNR and CDR2 FQNEAQ (reference sequence). The CDR3 runs to 15 residues. The V gene lost 3 bases and the J gene lost 0 bases, with 9 bases spanning the gap. DNA for the CDR3: TGTGCCAGCAGCTTGTTAGAAAGCTCCTACAATGAGCAGTTCTTC. Translated, it gives CASSLLESSYNEQFF.

The chain joins TRBV7-8 to TRBJ2-5; 7 bases match TRBD1. The CDR3 consists of 14 residues. Germline V gene sequence: CDR1 SGHVS, CDR2 FQNEAQ. J gave up 3 bases and V 1 base, and 2 bases lay outside the gene matches. Here the CDR3 DNA reads TGTGCCAGCAGCTTAGAGACAGGGAAAGAGACCCAGTACTTC. Its translation is CASSLETGKETQYF.

This chain links TRBV6-5 with TRBJ1-1; the D is unclear. The CDR3 contains 15 residues. Trimming stripped 0 bases from V and 1 base from J, with 9 bases between. Germline loops: CDR1 MNHEY, CDR2 SVGAGI. This CDR3 is CASSYSLGRNTEAFF. The CDR3 DNA follows: TGTGCCAGCAGTTACTCGCTCGGGAGGAACACTGAAGCTTTCTTT.

This clone turned up a few times. The chain has TRBV5-4 and TRBJ2-7; 10 bases are shared with TRBD2. Germline CDR1 is SGHNT and CDR2 is YYREEE (reference sequence). The CDR3 spans 15 residues. V lost 4 bases, J lost 5 bases, and 9 bases stayed unmatched. This CDR3 is CASSTQRGGRDEQYF. The CDR3 nucleotides are TGTGCCAGCAGCACCCAGCGGGGGGGGAGGGACGAGCAGTACTTC.

The rearrangement joins TRBV5-1 to TRBJ2-7, with D perhaps assigned TRBD1 or TRBD2 (5 bases each). The CDR3 length is 16 residues. CDR1 is SGHRS and CDR2 is YFSETQ in the germline V gene. V was shortened by 5 bases and J by 3 bases, with 21 bases between the two germline ends. The CDR3 coding sequence is TGCGCCAGCAGGAATCCGGGGCAACAGGTGGACTACGAGCAGTACTTC. Translated, it gives CASRNPGQQVDYEQYF.

This chain connects TRBV5-1 to TRBJ1-1, with D unresolved. CDR3 length: 14 amino acids. Germline values: CDR1 SGHRS, CDR2 YFSETQ. V lost 4 bases, J lost 1 base, and 11 bases lay in between. The CDR3 nucleotides are TGCGCCAGCAGCGAATGGACTGCGAACACTGAAGCTTTCTTT. This codes for CASSEWTANTEAFF.